What follows are 8 T cell receptor beta chains derived from one specimen sequenced in a study of shared clonotypes between healthy human individuals. TCRdb's table, derived via immunoSEQ multiplex PCR, lists solely in-frame clones and lacks some. This sample has about 670,000 clones, with less than 80% found just once. Specimen: memory CD4+ T cells sorted from blood. Regarding subset: CD45RA-negative fraction. These receptor sequences come from a woman in her twenties or thirties in good health.

This clone was seen a single time. Here the CDR3 reads CASTPGGGVAGNNEQFF. The CDR3 bases are TGTGCCAGCACCCCGGGCGGAGGAGTAGCGGGAAACAATGAGCAGTTCTTC. V gene TRBV11-2 combines with J gene TRBJ2-1; TRBD2 matches 8 bases. With V trimmed by 7 bases and J by 5 bases, 16 bases remained unmatched. CDR1 is SGHAT, CDR2 FQNNGV, per germline. The CDR3 length is 17 residues.

The chain employs TRBV5-6 and TRBJ1-1; D might be TRBD1 (6 bases). The CDR3 has 13 amino acids. V lost 3 bases and J lost 6, with 12 bases in between. CDR1 and CDR2 (germline): SGHDT, YYEEEE. The CDR3 DNA reads TGTGCCAGCAGCTCACAGGGACGCTCTGAAGCTTTCTTT. This translates into CASSSQGRSEAFF.

The V call is TRBV5-6, the J call TRBJ2-1, with D perhaps matching TRBD2 (6 bases). CDR3 length: 14 residues. Trimming left V 4 bases short and J 2 bases short, with 10 bases between. The V gene's germline CDR1 is SGHDT and CDR2 YYEEEE. The CDR3 nucleotides are TGTGCCAGCAGCCCTAGCGTACCCTACAATGAGCAGTTCTTC. The encoded protein is CASSPSVPYNEQFF.

DNA of the CDR3: TGTGCCAGTAGTAAGGGACAGTGGACACCCCAGCAAGAGACCCAGTACTTC. This gives the protein CASSKGQWTPQQETQYF. The rearrangement joins TRBV19 to TRBJ2-5; 7 positions match TRBD1. CDR3 length: 17 amino acids. V shed 4 bases, J shed 2 bases, and the junction held 13 bases outside the gene matches. Germline CDR1 and CDR2: LNHDA and SQIVND (reference sequence).

As regards this clone: The same CDR3 arises from other DNA sequences in this sample as well. The chain recombines TRBV11-2 with TRBJ2-5; possibly TRBD1 for D (6 bases). V shed 5 bases and J shed 3 bases, with 10 bases lying between them. The CDR3 has 13 amino acids. Germline V lookup: CDR1 SGHAT, CDR2 FQNNGV. CDR3 region: CASSRDRKETQYF. The CDR3, as DNA: TGTGCCAGCAGCAGAGACAGGAAAGAGACCCAGTACTTC.

CDR3 bases: TGTGCCAGCAGCCAAGGGGCCCTCCCAGATACGCAGTATTTT. It encodes CASSQGALPDTQYF. The chain carries TRBV4-2 and TRBJ2-3; D is unresolved. The ends were cut back, 1 base at V and 4 bases at J, with 9 bases in the middle. The CDR3 length is 14 residues. Germline CDR1 and CDR2: LGHNA and YNFKEQ.

This clone was seen only once. V usage is TRBV10-2 and J usage is TRBJ2-7; a weak D match, TRBD1 (5 bases). The germline gives CDR1 WSHSY, CDR2 SAAADI. CDR3 size: 14 residues. Deletions cut 2 bases from V and 1 base from J, with 9 bases between. CDR3 sequence reads: CASSEQGRSYEQYF. CDR3 DNA: TGCGCCAGCAGTGAGCAGGGCCGGTCCTACGAGCAGTACTTC.

This chain uses TRBV11-2 with TRBJ2-1; D is perhaps TRBD1 or TRBD2 (6 bases each). Trimming shortened V by 4 bases and J by 9 bases, and 13 bases separated the two germline ends. Germline CDR1 is SGHAT and CDR2 is FQNNGV. The CDR3 extends over 13 amino acids. This CDR3 is CASSSQQGGEQFF. DNA of the CDR3: TGTGCCAGCAGCTCCCAACAGGGAGGTGAGCAGTTCTTC.